The 12 T cell receptor beta chains below all came from one sample that was sequenced in a study of blood T cell repertoires in COVID-19 (dated by TCRdb to between 2020 and 2021). The library was made by the immunoSEQ multiplex PCR assay. TCRdb provides this immuneACCESS table in a form limited to in-frame rearrangements. Some clones are lacking; in checked studies, under half of them reflect an unresolved V gene, and why the rest are absent is not known. This sample has approximately 150,000 clones in its table, and 70% to 90% of those were observed once. Together, the top ten hold around 28% of the sample. Sequenced material: peripheral blood. The receptor set was obtained from a human donor in a cohort sampled during active COVID-19.

This chain joins TRBV2 and TRBJ2-2; D gene ambiguous. V was shortened by 3 bases and J by 3 bases, with 5 bases between the two germline ends. The germline V gene has CDR1 SNHLY and CDR2 FYNNEI. CDR3 length equals 13 residues. CDR3 protein: CASSDVDTGELFF. The CDR3 bases are TGTGCCAGCAGTGACGTAGACACCGGGGAGCTGTTTTTT.

This clone occurred once. The chain couples TRBV10-3 to TRBJ1-6; perhaps TRBD1 as D (5 bases). This CDR3 contains 16 residues. Per germline, CDR1 ENHRY and CDR2 SYGVKD. V was shortened by 2 bases and J by 5 bases, with 13 bases between the two germline ends. The chain's CDR3 is CAISEIMGLDNSPLHF. DNA of the CDR3: TGTGCCATCAGTGAGATCATGGGGCTGGATAATTCACCCCTCCACTTT.

The chain employs TRBV7-8 and TRBJ1-4; D possibly corresponds to TRBD1 (5 bases). The CDR3 totals 13 residues. V was shortened by 3 bases and J by 8 bases, with 10 bases between the two germline ends. CDR1 SGHVS and CDR2 FQNEAQ come from the germline V gene. CDR3 protein: CASSFGAREKLFF. The DNA of the CDR3 is TGTGCCAGCAGCTTTGGGGCTAGGGAAAAACTGTTTTTT.

Only one count was recorded for this clone. The genes are TRBV30 and TRBJ2-1, with 8 nucleotides matching TRBD1. CDR3 length: 18 residues. Trimming took 7 bases from V and 0 from J; bases not matched to a gene: 17. Per the germline V gene, CDR1 is GTSNPN and CDR2 is SVGIG (reference sequence). CDR3 sequence (DNA): TGTGCCTTGAACCGGGACAGGACTAACATCGGCTCCTACAATGAGCAGTTCTTC. Its protein product is CALNRDRTNIGSYNEQFF.

The rearrangement links TRBV28 to TRBJ2-4, with D tentatively TRBD2 (6 bases). Deletions cut 8 bases from V and 8 bases from J, with 16 bases between. The CDR3 has 13 residues. CDR1 and CDR2 from the germline V gene are MDHEN and SYDVKM. The CDR3 nucleotides read TGTGCCAGCTCCGGGGGTAGGGGTGACATTCAGTACTTC. Translated: CASSGGRGDIQYF.

The CDR3 DNA is TGTGCCAGCAGTTCCCGGGACAGGGGGGTTTATGGCTACACCTTC. It yields the protein CASSSRDRGVYGYTF. V gene TRBV2 combines with J gene TRBJ1-2; 11 bases agree with TRBD1. Unmatched junction bases numbered 7, after V lost 5 bases and J lost 5 bases. CDR1 is SNHLY, CDR2 FYNNEI, per germline. The CDR3 contains 15 residues.

The CDR3 coding sequence is TGTGCCAGCAGGCTTACAGGGGGCCTTAGCAATCAGCCCCAGCATTTT. It yields the protein CASRLTGGLSNQPQHF. V usage is TRBV27 and J usage is TRBJ1-5; 9 bases line up with TRBD1. Germline V gene data show CDR1 as MNHEY and CDR2 as SMNVEV (reference sequence). V dropped 6 bases and J dropped 0; count of bases not matched to a gene: 6. CDR3 length equals 16 residues.

This sequence joins TRBV6-6 and TRBJ2-7; the match to TRBD1 covers 7 bases. Per germline, CDR1 MNHNY and CDR2 SVGAGI (reference sequence). V shed 2 bases, J shed 7 bases, and the junction held 8 bases outside the gene matches. CDR3 length equals 14 residues. Here the CDR3 reads CASSYPDRVREQYF. Here the CDR3 DNA reads TGTGCCAGCAGTTACCCCGACAGGGTAAGGGAGCAGTACTTC.

V gene TRBV6-5 combines with J gene TRBJ2-1; the D gene is possibly TRBD2 (6 bases). V gave up 4 bases and J gave up 4 bases, with 11 bases separating them. CDR1 and CDR2 from the germline V gene are MNHEY and SVGAGI. The CDR3 consists of 14 residues. The CDR3 here is CASSSAGLYNEQFF. CDR3 bases: TGTGCCAGCAGTTCCGCGGGACTTTACAATGAGCAGTTCTTC.

The V gene is TRBV30, the J gene TRBJ2-1, with 7 nucleotides matching TRBD2. The CDR3 has 14 residues. V gave up 3 bases and J gave up 7 bases; unmatched junction bases: 9. Germline CDR1 is GTSNPN and CDR2 is SVGIG (reference sequence). The CDR3 here is CAWSKRGDLNEQFF. The CDR3 nucleotides read TGTGCCTGGAGCAAGCGGGGAGACCTAAATGAGCAGTTCTTC.

This chain uses TRBV2 with TRBJ1-2; D is undetermined. The CDR3 spans 11 residues. The germline V gene has CDR1 SNHLY and CDR2 FYNNEI. V was trimmed by 7 bases and J by 8 bases, leaving 11 bases between them. The CDR3 is CASKWAGGYTF. DNA for the CDR3: TGTGCCAGCAAATGGGCGGGGGGCTACACCTTC. Filled out from reference TRBV2 and TRBJ1-2, the complete variable domain reads EPEVTQTPSHQVTQMGQEVILRCVPISNHLYFYWYRQILGQKVEFLVSFYNNEISEKSEIFDDQFSVERPDGSNFTLKIRSTKLEDSAMYFCASKWAGGYTFGSGTRLTVV.

The genes are TRBV25-1 and TRBJ2-2; D might be TRBD1 (5 bases). The V gene lost 7 bases and the J gene lost 3 bases, with 12 bases spanning the gap. The germline CDR1 and CDR2 sequences are MGHDK and SYGVNS. This CDR3 is 14 amino acids long. The CDR3 nucleotides are TGTGCCAGCAAGAAAGGGGCAGACACCGGGGAGCTGTTTTTT. Translated, it gives CASKKGADTGELFF. Full variable domain (remainder filled in from reference TRBV25-1 and TRBJ2-2): EADIYQTPRYLVIGTGKKITLECSQTMGHDKMYWYQQDPGMELHLIHYSYGVNSTEKGDLSSESTVSRIRTEHFPLTLESARPSHTSQYLCASKKGADTGELFFGEGSRLTVL.